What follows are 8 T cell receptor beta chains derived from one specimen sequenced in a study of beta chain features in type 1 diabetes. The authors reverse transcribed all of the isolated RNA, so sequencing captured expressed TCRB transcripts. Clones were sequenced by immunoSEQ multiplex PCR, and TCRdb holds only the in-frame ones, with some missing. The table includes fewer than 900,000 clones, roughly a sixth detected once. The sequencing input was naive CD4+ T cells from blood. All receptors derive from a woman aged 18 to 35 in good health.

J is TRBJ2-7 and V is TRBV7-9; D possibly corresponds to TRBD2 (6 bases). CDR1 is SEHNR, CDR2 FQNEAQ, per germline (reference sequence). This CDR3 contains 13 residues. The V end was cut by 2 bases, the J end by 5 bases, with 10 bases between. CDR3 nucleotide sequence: TGTGCCAGCAGCTTATGGGGGGTACACGAGCAGTACTTC. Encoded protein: CASSLWGVHEQYF. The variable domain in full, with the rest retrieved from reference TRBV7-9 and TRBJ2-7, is DTGVSQNPRHKITKRGQNVTFRCDPISEHNRLYWYRQTLGQGPEFLTYFQNEAQLEKSRLLSDRFSAERPKGSFSTLEIQRTEQGDSAMYLCASSLWGVHEQYFGPGTRLTVT.

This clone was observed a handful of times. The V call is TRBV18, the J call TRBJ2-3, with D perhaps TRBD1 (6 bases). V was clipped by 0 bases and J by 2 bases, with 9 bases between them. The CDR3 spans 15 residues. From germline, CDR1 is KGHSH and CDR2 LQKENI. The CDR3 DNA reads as TGTGCCAGCTCACCACCAGCAGGGGTCACAGATACGCAGTATTTT. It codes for CASSPPAGVTDTQYF.

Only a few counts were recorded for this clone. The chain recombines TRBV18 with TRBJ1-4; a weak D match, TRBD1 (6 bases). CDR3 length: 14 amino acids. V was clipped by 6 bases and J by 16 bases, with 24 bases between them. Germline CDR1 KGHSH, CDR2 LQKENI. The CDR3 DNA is TGTGCCAGCTCCCCGGGGGGCACCCTCAATCCGCCGTTTTTT. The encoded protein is CASSPGGTLNPPFF.

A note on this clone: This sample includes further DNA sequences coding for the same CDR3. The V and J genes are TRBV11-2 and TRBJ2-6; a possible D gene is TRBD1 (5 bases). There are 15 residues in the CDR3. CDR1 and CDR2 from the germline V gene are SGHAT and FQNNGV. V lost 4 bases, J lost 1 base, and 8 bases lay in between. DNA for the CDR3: TGTGCCAGCAGCTCAGGGCGTTCTGGGGCCAACGTCCTGACTTTC. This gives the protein CASSSGRSGANVLTF.

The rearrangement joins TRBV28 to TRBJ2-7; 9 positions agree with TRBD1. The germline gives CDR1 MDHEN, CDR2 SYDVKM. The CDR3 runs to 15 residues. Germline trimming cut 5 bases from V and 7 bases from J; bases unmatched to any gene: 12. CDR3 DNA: TGTGCCAGCAGTCACTTTACAGGGGGCCGGGAAGAGCAGTACTTC. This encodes CASSHFTGGREEQYF. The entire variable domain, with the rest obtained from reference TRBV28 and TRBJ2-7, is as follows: DVKVTQSSRYLVKRTGEKVFLECVQDMDHENMFWYRQDPGLGLRLIYFSYDVKMKEKGDIPEGYSVSREKKERFSLILESASTNQTSMYLCASSHFTGGREEQYFGPGTRLTVT.

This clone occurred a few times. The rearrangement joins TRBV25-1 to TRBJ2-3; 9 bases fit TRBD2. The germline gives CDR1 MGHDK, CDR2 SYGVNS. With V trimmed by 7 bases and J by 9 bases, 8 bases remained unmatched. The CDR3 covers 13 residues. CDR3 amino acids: CASTSGRFDTQYF. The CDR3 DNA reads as TGTGCCAGCACGAGCGGGAGGTTCGACACGCAGTATTTT.

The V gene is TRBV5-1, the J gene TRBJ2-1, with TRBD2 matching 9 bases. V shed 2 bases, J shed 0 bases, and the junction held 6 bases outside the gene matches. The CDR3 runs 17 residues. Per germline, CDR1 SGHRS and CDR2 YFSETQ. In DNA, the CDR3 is TGCGCCAGCAGCTTACACCGTAGCGGGAGCTCCTACAATGAGCAGTTCTTC. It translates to CASSLHRSGSSYNEQFF.

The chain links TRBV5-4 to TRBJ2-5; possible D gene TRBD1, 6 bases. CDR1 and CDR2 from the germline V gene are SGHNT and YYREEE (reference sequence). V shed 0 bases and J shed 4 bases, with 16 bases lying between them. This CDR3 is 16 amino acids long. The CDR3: CASSLVGDIGAETQYF. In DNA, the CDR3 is TGTGCCAGCAGCTTGGTGGGGGACATCGGGGCAGAGACCCAGTACTTC. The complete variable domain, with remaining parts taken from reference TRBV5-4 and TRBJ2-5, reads ETGVTQSPTHLIKTRGQQVTLRCSSQSGHNTVSWYQQALGQGPQFIFQYYREEENGRGNFPPRFSGLQFPNYSSELNVNALELDDSALYLCASSLVGDIGAETQYFGPGTRLLVL.